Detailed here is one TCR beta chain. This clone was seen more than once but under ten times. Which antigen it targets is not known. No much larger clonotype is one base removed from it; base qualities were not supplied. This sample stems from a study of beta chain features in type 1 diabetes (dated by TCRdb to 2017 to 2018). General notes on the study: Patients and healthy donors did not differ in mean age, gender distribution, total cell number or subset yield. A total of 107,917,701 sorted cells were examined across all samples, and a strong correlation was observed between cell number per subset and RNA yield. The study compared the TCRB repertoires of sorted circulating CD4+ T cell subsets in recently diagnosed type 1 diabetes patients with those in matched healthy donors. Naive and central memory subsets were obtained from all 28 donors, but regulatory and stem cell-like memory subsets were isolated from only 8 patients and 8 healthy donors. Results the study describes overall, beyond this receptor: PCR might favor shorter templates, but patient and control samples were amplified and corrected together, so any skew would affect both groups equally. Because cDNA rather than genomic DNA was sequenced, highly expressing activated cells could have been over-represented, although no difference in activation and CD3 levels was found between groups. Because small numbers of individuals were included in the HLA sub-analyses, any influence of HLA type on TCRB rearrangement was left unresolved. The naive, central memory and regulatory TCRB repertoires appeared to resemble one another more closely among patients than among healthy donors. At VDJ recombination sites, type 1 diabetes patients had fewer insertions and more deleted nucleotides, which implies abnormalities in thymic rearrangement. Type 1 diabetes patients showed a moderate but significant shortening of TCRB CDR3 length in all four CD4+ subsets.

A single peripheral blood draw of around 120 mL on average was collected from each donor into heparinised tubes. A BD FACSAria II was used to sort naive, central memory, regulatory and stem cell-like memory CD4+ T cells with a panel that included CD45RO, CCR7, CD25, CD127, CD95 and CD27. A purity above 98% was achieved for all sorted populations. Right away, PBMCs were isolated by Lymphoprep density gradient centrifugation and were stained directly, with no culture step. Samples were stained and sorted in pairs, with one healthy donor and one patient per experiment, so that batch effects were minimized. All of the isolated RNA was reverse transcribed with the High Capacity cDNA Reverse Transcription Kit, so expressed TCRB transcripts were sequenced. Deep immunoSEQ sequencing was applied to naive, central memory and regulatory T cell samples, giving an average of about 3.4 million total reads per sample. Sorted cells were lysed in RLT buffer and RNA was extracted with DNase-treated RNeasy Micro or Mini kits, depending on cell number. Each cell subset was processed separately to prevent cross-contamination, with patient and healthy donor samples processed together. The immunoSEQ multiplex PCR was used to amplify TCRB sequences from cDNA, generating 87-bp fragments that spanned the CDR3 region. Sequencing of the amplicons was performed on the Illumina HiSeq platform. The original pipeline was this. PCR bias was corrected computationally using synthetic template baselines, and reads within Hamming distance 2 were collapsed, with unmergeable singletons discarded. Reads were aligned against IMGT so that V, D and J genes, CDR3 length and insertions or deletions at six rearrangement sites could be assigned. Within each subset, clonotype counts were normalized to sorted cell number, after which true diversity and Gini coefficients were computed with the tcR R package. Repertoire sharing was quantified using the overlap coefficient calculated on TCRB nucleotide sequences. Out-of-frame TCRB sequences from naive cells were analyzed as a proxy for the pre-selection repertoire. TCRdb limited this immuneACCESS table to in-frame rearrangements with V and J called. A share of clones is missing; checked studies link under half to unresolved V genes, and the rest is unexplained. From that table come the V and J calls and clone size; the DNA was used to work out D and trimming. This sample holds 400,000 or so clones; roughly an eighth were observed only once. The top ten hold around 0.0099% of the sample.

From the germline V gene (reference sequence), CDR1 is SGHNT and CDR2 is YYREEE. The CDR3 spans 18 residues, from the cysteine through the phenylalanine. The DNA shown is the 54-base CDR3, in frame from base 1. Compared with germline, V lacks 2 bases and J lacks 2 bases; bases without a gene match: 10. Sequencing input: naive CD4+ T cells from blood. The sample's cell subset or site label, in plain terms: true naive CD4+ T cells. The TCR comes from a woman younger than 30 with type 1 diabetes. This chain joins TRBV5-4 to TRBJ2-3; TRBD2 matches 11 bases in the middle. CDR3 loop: CASSLSWTSGRTTDTQYF. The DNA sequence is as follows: TGTGCCAGCAGCTTAAGTTGGACTAGCGGGCGGACCACAGATACGCAGTATTTT.